These 24 T cell receptor beta chains were all obtained from the same sample, sequenced in a study of cytomegalovirus exposure and HLA in healthy donors. The PCR made use of 60 Vbeta and 13 Jbeta primers. Measured with immunoSEQ multiplex PCR; TCRdb has only the in-frame clones, and not every one. Of under 200,000 clones listed, approximately 80% are singletons. The sample taken for sequencing was PBMCs. Receptor source: a man aged 25-45 years in good health and CMV-seronegative.

This chain connects TRBV5-1 to TRBJ2-7, with a possible D match to TRBD1 (6 bases). V lost 0 bases and J lost 3, with 19 bases in between. CDR3 length: 17 residues. Per germline, CDR1 SGHRS and CDR2 YFSETQ. The CDR3 region is CASSLGMTGIAGYEQYF. The CDR3 coding sequence is TGCGCCAGCAGCTTGGGGATGACAGGAATCGCAGGCTACGAGCAGTACTTC.

The V call is TRBV30, the J call TRBJ1-1, with a possible D match to TRBD1 (5 bases). Germline assignment: CDR1 GTSNPN and CDR2 SVGIG (reference sequence). The ends were cut back, 5 bases at V and 1 base at J, with 17 bases in the middle. The CDR3 is 15 amino acids. The CDR3 DNA sequence: TGTGCCTGGGATCTGGGGCTGGGCCCGAACACTGAAGCTTTCTTT. Its protein product is CAWDLGLGPNTEAFF.

This rearrangement joins TRBV5-1 to TRBJ1-3, with a tentative D call TRBD1 (6 bases). Germline V gives CDR1 SGHRS, CDR2 YFSETQ. CDR3 length: 19 residues. V lost 2 bases and J 0 bases, leaving 21 bases between the germline ends. DNA of the CDR3: TGCGCCAGCAGCTTTGGAATCGGGGGCGGGGGGTCCTCTGGAAACACCATATATTTT. This codes for CASSFGIGGGGSSGNTIYF.

This sequence joins TRBV28 and TRBJ2-7; 10 nucleotides align to TRBD1. The germline gives CDR1 MDHEN, CDR2 SYDVKM. The ends lost 5 bases at V and 3 bases at J; junction bases unmatched: 7. CDR3 size: 15 residues. The CDR3 loop is CASSPEWDRGYEQYF. The CDR3 nucleotides read TGTGCCAGCAGTCCCGAGTGGGACAGGGGCTACGAGCAGTACTTC.

The chain uses TRBV9 and TRBJ2-2; TRBD2 agrees at 9 bases. CDR3 length: 16 residues. Germline lookup yields CDR1 SGDLS and CDR2 YYNGEE. With V trimmed by 3 bases and J by 5 bases, 8 bases remained unmatched. The CDR3 spells CASSAEAGGTTGELFF. As DNA, the CDR3 is TGTGCCAGCAGCGCCGAAGCGGGAGGAACGACCGGGGAGCTGTTTTTT.

This clone has just one count. The chain combines TRBV5-4 with TRBJ2-1; a weak D match, TRBD1 (5 bases). Trimming took off 1 base at V and 6 bases at J, with 8 bases between the two ends. The CDR3 contains 13 residues. Germline CDR1 is SGHNT and CDR2 is YYREEE (reference sequence). Here the CDR3 DNA reads TGTGCCAGCAGCTTGAGGGGTGCCAATGAGCAGTTCTTC. Amino acids: CASSLRGANEQFF.

The J gene is TRBJ2-7, the V gene TRBV18, with TRBD2 identical over 7 bases. This CDR3 spans 15 amino acids. Germline CDR1 reads KGHSH; CDR2 reads LQKENI. Trimming removed 0 bases from V and 4 bases from J; junction bases left unmatched: 6. CDR3 sequence: CASSPPGRGVYEQYF. CDR3 sequence (DNA): TGTGCCAGCTCACCACCGGGTCGGGGGGTGTACGAGCAGTACTTC.

The CDR3 loop reads CASSSSGSQETQYF. The CDR3 DNA reads TGCGCCAGCAGCTCCTCCGGGTCCCAAGAGACCCAGTACTTC. The chain has TRBV5-1 and TRBJ2-5; D uncertain. V lost 3 bases and J lost 1, with 10 bases in between. The CDR3 extends over 14 amino acids. CDR1 is SGHRS and CDR2 is YFSETQ in the germline V gene.

The chain has TRBV7-9 and TRBJ2-3, with 12 bases matching TRBD2. CDR3 length equals 16 residues. J lost 2 bases, V lost 5 bases, and 5 bases had no gene match. The germline V gene encodes CDR1 SEHNR and CDR2 FQNEAQ (reference sequence). In nucleotides, the CDR3 is TGTGCCAGCAGCCAGGGACTAGCGGGCCCCACAGATACGCAGTATTTT. It codes for CASSQGLAGPTDTQYF.

The chain has TRBV28 and TRBJ2-3; D might be TRBD2 (6 bases). The length of the CDR3 is 13 residues. V gave up 11 bases and J gave up 0 bases, with 12 bases separating them. Germline CDR1 reads MDHEN; CDR2 reads SYDVKM. The CDR3 loop is CAVAVISTDTQYF. In DNA, the CDR3 is TGTGCCGTAGCGGTAATTAGCACAGATACGCAGTATTTT.

V usage is TRBV6-5 and J usage is TRBJ1-2; unclear D gene. The V gene lost 5 bases and the J gene lost 0 bases, with 10 bases spanning the gap. Germline V gene sequence: CDR1 MNHEY, CDR2 SVGAGI. This CDR3 spans 14 amino acids. The CDR3 is CASSLVAANYGYTF. CDR3 nucleotides: TGTGCCAGCAGTCTCGTGGCTGCTAACTATGGCTACACCTTC.

The rearrangement links TRBV30 to TRBJ2-3; 7 bases fit TRBD1. The CDR3 runs 13 residues. CDR1 GTSNPN and CDR2 SVGIG come from the germline V gene (reference sequence). The CDR3 loop reads CTNSGTAQDTQYF. The CDR3 nucleotides are TGTACAAACTCCGGGACAGCCCAAGATACGCAGTATTTT.

The rearrangement joins TRBV27 to TRBJ2-2, with D perhaps TRBD2 (5 bases). The CDR3 runs 16 residues. The V end was cut by 6 bases, the J end by 3 bases, with 17 bases between. The V gene's germline CDR1 is MNHEY and CDR2 SMNVEV (reference sequence). The CDR3 DNA reads TGTGCCAGCAGCTTCGCGTCGGGAAGTCACACCGGGGAGCTGTTTTTT. Translation: CASSFASGSHTGELFF.

This sequence joins TRBV27 and TRBJ2-2; TRBD2 is a possible D gene (6 bases). Trimming took off 5 bases at V and 6 bases at J, with 10 bases between the two ends. CDR1 is MNHEY and CDR2 is SMNVEV in the germline V gene (reference sequence). This CDR3 comprises 13 residues. CDR3 protein: CASSPSGAGELFF. The CDR3 DNA sequence: TGTGCCAGCAGTCCTTCGGGGGCCGGGGAGCTGTTTTTT.

The chain joins TRBV14 to TRBJ2-7, with D unresolved. The germline CDR1 and CDR2 sequences are SGHDN and FVKESK. The CDR3 totals 14 residues. V shed 1 base and J shed 5 bases, with 12 bases lying between them. CDR3 loop: CASSQVRNSHEQYF. The CDR3 DNA reads as TGTGCCAGCAGCCAAGTTCGTAACAGCCACGAGCAGTACTTC.

The rearrangement joins TRBV7-2 to TRBJ2-1, with 10 bases fitting TRBD2. Germline trimming cut 6 bases from V and 8 bases from J; bases unmatched to any gene: 10. Germline V lookup: CDR1 SGHTA, CDR2 FQGNSA. There are 15 residues in the CDR3. DNA for the CDR3: TGTGCCAGCAGTTCCCCTCAGCGGGGGGGTGATGAGCAGTTCTTC. This codes for CASSSPQRGGDEQFF.

The V and J genes are TRBV30 and TRBJ2-5, with D unclear. CDR1 is GTSNPN, CDR2 SVGIG, per germline (reference sequence). The CDR3 contains 13 residues. Deletions cut 0 bases from V and 6 bases from J, with 11 bases between. As DNA, the CDR3 is TGTGCCTGGAGTGTCGCTGGGCAGAAGACCCAGTACTTC. Encoded protein: CAWSVAGQKTQYF.

The chain is built from TRBV7-3 and TRBJ2-2, with D possibly matching TRBD2 (5 bases). V was pared by 2 bases and J by 7 bases, with 8 bases between. Germline V gives CDR1 SGHTA, CDR2 FQGTGA. The CDR3 is made up of 13 amino acids. The CDR3 nucleotides read TGTGCCAGCAGCTTACGGAGGAGCGGGGAGCTGTTTTTT. It codes for CASSLRRSGELFF.

CDR3 nucleotide sequence: TGTGCCAGCAGCTTGGGGGACAGGGGCTACGAGCAGTACTTC. The encoded protein is CASSLGDRGYEQYF. V and J are TRBV5-6 and TRBJ2-7; 10 bases map to TRBD1. The CDR3 has 14 amino acids. Germline CDR1 reads SGHDT; CDR2 reads YYEEEE. V trimming: 0 bases; J trimming: 3 bases; junction bases outside the gene matches: 0.

The genes are TRBV28 and TRBJ1-1; D is possibly TRBD1 (5 bases). This CDR3 contains 16 residues. In germline, CDR1 is MDHEN, CDR2 SYDVKM. V lost 6 bases to trimming and J lost 10 bases, with 27 bases between them. CDR3 sequence (DNA): TGTGCCAGCAGGGGACTCGGATTCACAAGGTCGTACGGAGCTTTCTTT. Translating gives CASRGLGFTRSYGAFF.

Here the CDR3 DNA reads TGTGCCAGCAGTTTAACCAAGGGACAGGGGATCAACGAGCAGTACTTC. The encoded protein is CASSLTKGQGINEQYF. The chain links TRBV27 to TRBJ2-7, with 10 nucleotides matching TRBD1. The V gene's germline CDR1 is MNHEY and CDR2 SMNVEV (reference sequence). CDR3 length: 16 residues. The J segment lost 5 bases and the V segment lost 2 bases, leaving 9 bases of the junction unmatched.

J is TRBJ2-3 and V is TRBV27, with TRBD2 matching 8 bases. CDR3 length: 13 amino acids. With 6 bases clipped from V and 10 bases from J, the junction kept 9 bases outside the gene matches. Germline V gives CDR1 MNHEY, CDR2 SMNVEV (reference sequence). CDR3 region: CASSGTSFGAQYF. The DNA of the CDR3 is TGTGCCAGCAGCGGGACTAGTTTCGGGGCGCAGTATTTT.

The rearrangement links TRBV19 to TRBJ2-7; 8 bases map to TRBD1. V trimming: 6 bases; J trimming: 4 bases; junction bases outside the gene matches: 5. The CDR3 has 13 amino acids. Germline CDR1 is LNHDA and CDR2 is SQIVND (reference sequence). The CDR3 sequence is CASRTDRAYEQYF. CDR3 bases: TGTGCCAGTAGGACGGACAGGGCTTACGAGCAGTACTTC.

V usage is TRBV6-1 and J usage is TRBJ1-2; no clear D gene. The CDR3 is 14 residues long. Deletions cut 7 bases from V and 4 bases from J, with 16 bases between. Looked up from germline, CDR1 is MNHNS and CDR2 is SASEGT. DNA of the CDR3: TGTGCCAGCAAAGAAGACTCCGGCGGCTATGGCTACACCTTC. It yields the protein CASKEDSGGYGYTF.